This TCR beta chain was sequenced in a study of CD8+ T cells in alopecia areata. The treatment denotes: oral pan-JAK inhibitor, 5-10 mg twice daily. Collection of lesional scalp punch biopsies and peripheral blood was performed in alopecia areata patients. Between the trimmed V and J ends, which lost 2 bases and 3 bases, there was a span of 5 bases. This CDR3 is 12 amino acids long. The germline V gene has CDR1 MGHDK and CDR2 SYGVNS. Findings and limits, study-wide: How baseline CD8+ expansion relates to response remains uncertain (there was one nonresponder).

This clone was counted between two and nine times. Antigen specificity is unknown. Additional DNA sequences in this sample encode the identical CDR3. RNA, once extracted, was reverse transcribed into cDNA for use as the sequencing template. Generated by immunoSEQ multiplex PCR, the TCRdb table keeps only in-frame clones and is missing some. Here the sample spans a few hundred thousand clones, under 40% being singletons. This TCR was recovered from a human donor with alopecia areata. The sequencing here drew on CD4+ T cells sorted from blood, taken between weeks 30 and 35, from a patient treated with tofacitinib. The chain combines TRBV25-1 with TRBJ2-7, with no clear D. CDR3 protein: CASSENGYEQYF. The CDR3 DNA follows: TGTGCCAGCAGTGAAAATGGCTACGAGCAGTACTTC.